Listed here is a single T cell receptor beta chain. The data stem from a study of CD8 T cells in Susac syndrome. Study context: There were about six sequenced Susac syndrome patients with active disease and roughly 8 in remission. There were Susac syndrome patients who were therapy-naive at blood draw, others on corticosteroids, and others on intravenous immunoglobulin alone.

Random hexamers were used to reverse transcribe the RNA input (about 0.45 to 1 ug). Amplification of TCR beta CDR3 by immunoSEQ multiplex PCR spanned 54 Vbeta and 13 Jbeta. TCRdb re-called the immunoSEQ multiplex PCR reads with MiXCR, one entry per CDR3 protein. Of about 180,000 distinct CDR3 sequences in the sample, approximately 94% were seen once. The CDR3 runs to 14 residues. Germline assignment: CDR1 DFQATT and CDR2 SNEGSKA (reference sequence). Germline trimming cut 4 bases from V and 5 bases from J; bases unmatched to any gene: 10. The receptor was isolated from a human donor with Susac syndrome. This chain uses TRBV20-1 with TRBJ2-5; 7 nucleotides line up with TRBD2. Sequencing was carried out using CD4+ T cells from PBMCs. The CDR3 is CSAILPSGVETQYF. Here the CDR3 DNA reads TGCAGTGCTATCCTCCCAAGCGGGGTTGAGACCCAGTACTTC.